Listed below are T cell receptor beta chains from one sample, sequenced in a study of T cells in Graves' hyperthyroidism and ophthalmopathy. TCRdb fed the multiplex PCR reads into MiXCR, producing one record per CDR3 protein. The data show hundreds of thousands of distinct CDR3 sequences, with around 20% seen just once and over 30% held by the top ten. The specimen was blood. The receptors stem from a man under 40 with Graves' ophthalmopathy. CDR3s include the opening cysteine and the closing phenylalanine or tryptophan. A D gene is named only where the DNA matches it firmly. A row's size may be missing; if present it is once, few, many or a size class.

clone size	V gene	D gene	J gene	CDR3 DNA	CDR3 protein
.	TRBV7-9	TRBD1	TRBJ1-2	TGTGCCAGCAGCTTTCATCCGGGACAGGGTTTGGGCGGCTACACCTTC	CASSFHPGQGLGGYTF
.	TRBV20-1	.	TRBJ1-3	TGCAGTGCTATATCTTGGAACACCATATATTTT	CSAISWNTIYF
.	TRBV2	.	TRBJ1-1	TGTGCCAGCATTGAAGAGACTGGGATGAACACTGAAGCTTTCTTT	CASIEETGMNTEAFF
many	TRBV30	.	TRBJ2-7	TGTGCCTGGAGTTGGAAGGGCAGAGCGGACAACGAGCAGTACTTC	CAWSWKGRADNEQYF
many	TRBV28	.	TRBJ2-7	TGTGCCAGCAGTTTTAAACCACCCTACGAGCAGTACTTC	CASSFKPPYEQYF
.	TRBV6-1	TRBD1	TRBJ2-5	TGTGCCAGCACCCCGGGACAGGGGCGATGGGAGACCCAGTACTTC	CASTPGQGRWETQYF
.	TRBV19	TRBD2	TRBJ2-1	TGTGCCAGTACGCTGACTAGCGGGACCTACAATGAGCAGTTCTTC	CASTLTSGTYNEQFF
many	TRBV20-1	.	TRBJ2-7	TGCAGTGCTCCTCTTGGTCAGGCCTACGTCTCCTACGAGCAGTACTTC	CSAPLGQAYVSYEQYF
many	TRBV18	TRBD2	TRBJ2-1	TGTGCCAGCTCACCGCGGACTAGCGGGCACAATGAGCAGTTCTTC	CASSPRTSGHNEQFF
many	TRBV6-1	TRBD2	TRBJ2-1	TGTGCCAGCATGGGGCGGGAGGGCCAGTACAATGAGCAGTTCTTC	CASMGREGQYNEQFF
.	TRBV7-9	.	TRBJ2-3	TGTGCCAGCAGCTTAGCGACCGGGACAACAGATACGCAGTATTTT	CASSLATGTTDTQYF
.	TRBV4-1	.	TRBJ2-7	TGCGCCAGCAGCCAATCGCGGGACAGCTCCTACGAGCAGTACTTC	CASSQSRDSSYEQYF
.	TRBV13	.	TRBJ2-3	TGTGCCAGCAGCTTAAACAGGGCCGGGACAGATACGCAGTATTTT	CASSLNRAGTDTQYF
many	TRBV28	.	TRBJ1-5	TGTGCCAGCAGTTTATCCACGGGGGGAAGGCAGCCCCAGCATTTT	CASSLSTGGRQPQHF